These 24 T cell receptor beta chains came from one sample sequenced in a study of human T cells and chemical hapten exposure. Time point in this sample: pre-sensitization, week 0. Treatment given: therapeutic diphenylcyclopropenone sensitization with weekly scalp DPC. TCRdb passed the RACE reads through MiXCR, listing each CDR3 protein once. The repertoire includes tens of thousands of distinct CDR3 sequences, approximately 13% of them detected once, and 5.7% sits in the top ten. Sequenced material: whole blood, taken in connection with sensitization to the hapten diphenylcyclopropenone (DPC). These receptors originate from a woman in her thirties with alopecia areata. Some clones in this sample may be carry-over from other donors' samples.

The chain combines TRBV11-3 with TRBJ1-1; tentative D call: TRBD1 (6 bases). The CDR3 runs to 19 residues. Germline CDR1 SGHNT, CDR2 YENEEA. V lost 1 base, J lost 4 bases, and 25 bases lay in between. The CDR3 loop is CASSLGTRFRLGGTTEAFF. Here the CDR3 DNA reads TGTGCCAGCAGCTTAGGTACGAGATTTCGGCTAGGGGGTACCACTGAAGCTTTCTTT.

The chain is built from TRBV5-1 and TRBJ2-7; D is ambiguous. Germline-derived CDR1 and CDR2 are SGHRS and YFSETQ. The CDR3 sequence is 10 residues long. Trimming stripped 1 base from V and 6 bases from J, with 2 bases between. Written as DNA, the CDR3 is TGCGCCAGCAGCTTGAGCGAGCAGTACTTC. It translates to CASSLSEQYF.

This clonotype was detected ten times or more. This chain connects TRBV7-6 to TRBJ2-3; TRBD1 aligns across 9 bases. V lost 5 bases and J lost 5; bases outside the gene matches: 8. The CDR3 has 15 amino acids. Germline V gene lookup returns CDR1 SGHVS and CDR2 FNYEAQ. CDR3 DNA: TGTGCCAGCAGCCTGGGACAGGGAGGGATAGATACGCAGTATTTT. It is translated as CASSLGQGGIDTQYF.

In its sample, this clonotype was seen many times. This chain joins TRBV7-2 and TRBJ1-6, with 7 bases identical to TRBD1. The CDR3 runs 21 residues. CDR1 is SGHTA and CDR2 is FQGNSA in the germline V gene. The V and J ends lost 5 bases and 0 bases, in that order; junction bases with no gene match: 19. CDR3 residues: CASSLRVWDSPRSSYNSPLHF. The CDR3 coding sequence is TGTGCCAGCAGCCTAAGAGTCTGGGACAGCCCCCGTAGCTCCTATAATTCACCCCTCCACTTT. Full variable domain (outside the CDR3, taken from reference TRBV7-2 and TRBJ1-6): GAGVSQSPSNKVTEKGKDVELRCDPISGHTALYWYRQSLGQGLEFLIYFQGNSAPDKSGLPSDRFSAERTGGSVSTLTIQRTQQEDSAVYLCASSLRVWDSPRSSYNSPLHFGNGTRLTVT.

The CDR3 sequence: CASSGLSYNEQFF. CDR3 DNA sequence: TGTGCCAGCAGCGGGCTATCCTACAATGAGCAGTTCTTC. V usage is TRBV28 and J usage is TRBJ2-1; D is uncertain. In germline, CDR1 is MDHEN, CDR2 SYDVKM. The V end lost 6 bases, the J end lost 1 base, and 7 bases lay between the germline ends. The CDR3 is made up of 13 amino acids.

This clonotype was detected only a few times. V usage is TRBV6-2 or TRBV6-3 and J usage is TRBJ2-2, with D perhaps TRBD1 (6 bases). The CDR3 runs to 14 residues. With 10 bases removed from V and 0 bases from J, the gap between germline ends came to 12 bases. CDR1 is MNHEY, CDR2 SVGEGT, per germline. The DNA for the CDR3 is TGTGCCATCCGGGACACCGCGAACACCGGGGAGCTGTTTTTT. Translating it yields CAIRDTANTGELFF.

This clonotype was counted between two and nine times. The chain couples TRBV6-2 or TRBV6-3 to TRBJ1-6, with D unresolved. The CDR3 has 16 amino acids. Germline V CDR1 and CDR2: MNHEY, SVGEGT. V gave up 6 bases and J gave up 9 bases, with 21 bases separating them. CDR3 DNA sequence: TGTGCCAGCAGCCCTGCGCAAAGGGTTTGGTTTTCACCCCTCCACTTT. This translates into CASSPAQRVWFSPLHF.

This clonotype was observed many times. This chain joins TRBV28 and TRBJ2-2; 7 positions agree with TRBD1. CDR1 and CDR2 (germline): MDHEN, SYDVKM. The trim removed 9 bases at V and 5 bases at J, leaving 6 bases unmatched. CDR3 length: 13 amino acids. CDR3 region: CASSTGETGELFF. In DNA, the CDR3 is TGTGCCAGTTCAACAGGGGAAACCGGGGAGCTGTTTTTT.

This clonotype came up many times. The chain combines TRBV30 with TRBJ2-1, with TRBD2 matching over 9 bases. Germline CDR1 GTSNPN, CDR2 SVGIG (reference sequence). The CDR3 sequence is 15 residues long. After removal of 2 bases from V and 3 bases from J, the junction contained 5 bases not matched to a gene. In DNA form, the CDR3 reads TGTGCCTGGAGTTATTTAGCGGGAGACTACAATGAGCAGTTCTTC. Residues: CAWSYLAGDYNEQFF.

The J gene is TRBJ2-1, the V gene TRBV20-1, with TRBD2 matching 13 bases. Germline loops: CDR1 DFQATT, CDR2 SNEGSKA (reference sequence). The CDR3 contains 16 residues. The junction had 12 bases not matched to a gene; V was cut back by 5 bases and J by 8 bases. The CDR3 coding sequence is TGCAGTGCTTCAAAGCTCGGACTAGCGGGAGAAGATGAGCAGTTCTTC. This gives the protein CSASKLGLAGEDEQFF.

CDR3 DNA sequence: TGTGCCAGCAGCTATTTCCCGGGACAGGGCGGTGAGCAGTTCTTC. This translates into CASSYFPGQGGEQFF. This chain links TRBV7-6 with TRBJ2-1, with 9 positions matching TRBD1. Germline trimming cut 4 bases from V and 9 bases from J; bases unmatched to any gene: 10. Germline-derived CDR1 and CDR2 are SGHVS and FNYEAQ. CDR3 length: 15 amino acids. Complete variable domain (other parts from reference TRBV7-6 and TRBJ2-1): GAGVSQSPRYKVTKRGQDVALRCDPISGHVSLYWYRQALGQGPEFLTYFNYEAQQDKSGLPNDRFSAERPEGSISTLTIQRTEQRDSAMYRCASSYFPGQGGEQFFGPGTRLTVL.

V gene TRBV29-1 combines with J gene TRBJ1-1, with 9 bases fitting TRBD1. The V gene end was trimmed by 5 bases and the J gene end by 11 bases; junction bases not matched to a gene: 12. CDR3 length: 13 residues. Germline V gives CDR1 SQVTM, CDR2 ANQGSEA. CDR3: CSVRGGTGTFAFF. The CDR3 DNA sequence: TGCAGCGTTCGCGGCGGGACAGGGACGTTTGCTTTCTTT.

This clonotype was found many times. The genes are TRBV7-9 and TRBJ1-1; a weak D match, TRBD1 (6 bases). The length of the CDR3 is 13 residues. Germline values: CDR1 SEHNR, CDR2 FQNEAQ (reference sequence). V lost 1 base to trimming and J lost 4 bases, with 7 bases between them. This chain's CDR3 is CASSLGGPTEAFF. As DNA, the CDR3 is TGTGCCAGCAGCTTAGGGGGGCCCACTGAAGCTTTCTTT.

A few counts support this clonotype. The rearrangement joins TRBV29-1 to TRBJ1-1, with TRBD1 as a possible D gene (6 bases). The CDR3 length is 12 residues. CDR1 and CDR2 (germline): SQVTM, ANQGSEA. Deletions cut 7 bases from V and 4 bases from J, with 13 bases between. CDR3 residues: CSGTAGGTEAFF. CDR3 coding DNA: TGCAGCGGGACAGCCGGGGGCACTGAAGCTTTCTTT.

In its sample, this clonotype is medium-sized. V is TRBV5-6 and J is TRBJ2-3; 8 bases align to TRBD2. This CDR3 comprises 15 residues. The V and J ends lost 7 bases and 3 bases, in that order; junction bases with no gene match: 10. CDR1 SGHDT and CDR2 YYEEEE come from the germline V gene. CDR3 protein: CASSSLAGITDTQYF. The DNA for the CDR3 is TGTGCCAGCTCCTCCTTAGCGGGAATTACAGATACGCAGTATTTT.

At least ten counts were recorded for this clonotype. This chain connects TRBV19 to TRBJ1-4; D is perhaps TRBD1 (5 bases). CDR1 and CDR2 from the germline V gene are LNHDA and SQIVND (reference sequence). This CDR3 is built from 14 residues. Trimming removed 9 bases from V and 0 bases from J, with 11 bases in between. In DNA form, the CDR3 reads TGTGCCAGCCGGCGGGGGGCAACTAATGAAAAACTGTTTTTT. Residues: CASRRGATNEKLFF.

This clonotype was found many times. This chain uses TRBV6-6 with TRBJ2-3, with D perhaps matching TRBD2 (5 bases). The CDR3 contains 21 residues. Germline-derived CDR1 and CDR2 are MNHNY and SVGAGI (reference sequence). V was cut by 0 bases and J by 2 bases, with 27 bases left in between. The DNA for the CDR3 is TGTGCCAGCAGTTACTCGGCGGGTCGCGTTCTCTCCCCACTACCCACAGATACGCAGTATTTT. This encodes CASSYSAGRVLSPLPTDTQYF.

The V gene is TRBV29-1, the J gene TRBJ2-1; 11 nucleotides align to TRBD2. With V trimmed by 6 bases and J by 7 bases, 8 bases remained unmatched. The CDR3 is made up of 14 amino acids. CDR1 is SQVTM and CDR2 is ANQGSEA in the germline V gene. CDR3 bases: TGCAGCGTGGTTGGGACTAGCGGATCGAATGAGCAGTTCTTC. Its protein product is CSVVGTSGSNEQFF.

The sample holds many counts of this clonotype. The genes are TRBV5-1 and TRBJ2-5; 7 bases are shared with TRBD2. The CDR3 sequence is 15 residues long. V lost 4 bases, J lost 4 bases, and 10 bases stayed unmatched. The germline V gene encodes CDR1 SGHRS and CDR2 YFSETQ. The CDR3 DNA is TGCGCCAGCAGCCCCGGACTAGTCGATCGAGAGACCCAGTACTTC. This codes for CASSPGLVDRETQYF.

The table lists this clonotype with a few counts. J is TRBJ2-6 and V is TRBV4-3, with 7 bases fitting TRBD2. The CDR3 totals 17 residues. The J segment lost 0 bases and the V segment lost 3 bases, leaving 5 bases of the junction unmatched. CDR1 LGHNA and CDR2 YSLEER come from the germline V gene. The CDR3 spells CASSQQRGGSGANVLTF. The CDR3 nucleotides read TGCGCCAGCAGCCAGCAACGCGGGGGCTCTGGGGCCAACGTCCTGACTTTC.

The chain combines TRBV27 with TRBJ2-1, with TRBD2 matching 8 bases. Trimming removed 3 bases from V and 8 bases from J; junction bases left unmatched: 9. CDR1 and CDR2 from the germline V gene are MNHEY and SMNVEV (reference sequence). This CDR3 region has 15 residues. The CDR3 bases are TGTGCCAGCAGTTTCGGCGGGAGGTCCTCCTATGAGCAGTTCTTC. Translating gives CASSFGGRSSYEQFF.

This clonotype is judged medium-sized. The rearrangement joins TRBV5-6 to TRBJ2-1; D tentatively fits TRBD1 or TRBD2 (5 bases each). CDR1 is SGHDT, CDR2 YYEEEE, per germline. The CDR3 is made up of 11 amino acids. Trimming left V 3 bases short and J 12 bases short, with 10 bases between. DNA for the CDR3: TGTGCCAGCAGCTCACTAGGGGTGCAGTTCTTC. It encodes CASSSLGVQFF.

As for this clonotype: A much larger clonotype is one base distant, so this may be a read error. The chain carries TRBV29-1 and TRBJ2-7; 11 bases align to TRBD1. The junction had 6 bases not matched to a gene; V was cut back by 5 bases and J by 3 bases. Germline values: CDR1 SQVTM, CDR2 ANQGSEA. The CDR3 loop spans 14 amino acids. The CDR3 coding sequence is TGCAGCGTTCTTGTCGGGACAGGGGGCTACGAGCAGTACTTC. It translates to CSVLVGTGGYEQYF.

This clonotype has at least ten counts. The chain joins TRBV20-1 to TRBJ2-1, with TRBD2 matching over 14 bases. The V gene's germline CDR1 is DFQATT and CDR2 SNEGSKA (reference sequence). The V segment lost 4 bases and the J segment 6 bases; nucleotides outside the gene matches: 8. CDR3 length equals 16 residues. The chain's CDR3 is CSAMGLAGVQGNEQFF. In nucleotides, the CDR3 is TGCAGTGCTATGGGACTAGCGGGAGTACAGGGCAATGAGCAGTTCTTC.